This T cell receptor beta chain is from a study of cytomegalovirus exposure and HLA in healthy donors. According to its frequency, this clone is medium-sized (0.01 to 0.1%). The V end lost 3 bases, the J end lost 8 bases, and 22 bases lay between the germline ends. Germline loops: CDR1 SQVTM, CDR2 ANQGSEA. The CDR3 consists of 15 residues. PCR involved 60 Vbeta and 13 Jbeta primers. TCRdb's copy holds only in-frame clones and misses some; the assay was immunoSEQ multiplex PCR. This listing includes 100,000 to 150,000 clones. The sample consisted of PBMCs. The rearrangement uses TRBV29-1 and TRBJ1-2; a possible D gene is TRBD1 (6 bases). The TCR comes from a woman aged 40 to 55 in good health and CMV-seropositive. CDR3 nucleotide sequence: TGCAGCGTTGAGGGTACAGGGTCTGCAGTGACGGGCTACACCTTC. Translating it yields CSVEGTGSAVTGYTF.